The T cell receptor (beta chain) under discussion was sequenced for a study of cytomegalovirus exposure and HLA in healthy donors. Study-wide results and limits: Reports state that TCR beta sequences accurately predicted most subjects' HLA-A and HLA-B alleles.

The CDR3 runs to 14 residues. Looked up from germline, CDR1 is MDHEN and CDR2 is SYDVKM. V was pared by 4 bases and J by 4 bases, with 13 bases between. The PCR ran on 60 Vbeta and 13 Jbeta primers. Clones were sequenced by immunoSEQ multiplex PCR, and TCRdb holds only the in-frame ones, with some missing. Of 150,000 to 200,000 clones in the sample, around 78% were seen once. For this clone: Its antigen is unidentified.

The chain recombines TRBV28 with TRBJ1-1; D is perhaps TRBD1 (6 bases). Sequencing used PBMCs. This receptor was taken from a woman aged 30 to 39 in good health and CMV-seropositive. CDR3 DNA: TGTGCCAGCAGTTCCCCGGCGGGGGCCACTGAAGCTTTCTTT. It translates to CASSSPAGATEAFF. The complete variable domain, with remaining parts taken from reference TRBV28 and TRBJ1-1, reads DVKVTQSSRYLVKRTGEKVFLECVQDMDHENMFWYRQDPGLGLRLIYFSYDVKMKEKGDIPEGYSVSREKKERFSLILESASTNQTSMYLCASSSPAGATEAFFGQGTRLTVV.